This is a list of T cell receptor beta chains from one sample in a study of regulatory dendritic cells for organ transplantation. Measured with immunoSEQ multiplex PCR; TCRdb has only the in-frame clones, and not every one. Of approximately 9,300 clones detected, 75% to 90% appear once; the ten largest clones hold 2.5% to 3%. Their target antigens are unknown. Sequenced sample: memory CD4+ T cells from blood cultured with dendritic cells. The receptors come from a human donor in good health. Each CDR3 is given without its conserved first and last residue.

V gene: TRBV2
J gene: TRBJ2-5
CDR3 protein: ASSAERGGEETQY

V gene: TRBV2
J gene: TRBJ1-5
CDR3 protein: ASSDPAGNQPQH

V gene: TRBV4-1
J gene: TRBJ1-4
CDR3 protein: ASRPGTGTSATNEKLF

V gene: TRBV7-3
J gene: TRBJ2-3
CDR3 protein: ASSSRSDTQY

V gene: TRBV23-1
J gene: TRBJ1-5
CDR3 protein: ASDYRDSLRKNQPQH

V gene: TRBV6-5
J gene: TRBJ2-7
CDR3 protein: ASSYSMLGQGYEQY

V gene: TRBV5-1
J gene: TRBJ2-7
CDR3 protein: ASSLDTAFLYEQY

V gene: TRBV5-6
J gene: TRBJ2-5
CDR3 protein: ASSLSRRGPQY

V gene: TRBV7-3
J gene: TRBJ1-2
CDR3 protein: ASSLRIRYGYT

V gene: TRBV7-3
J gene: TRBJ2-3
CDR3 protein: ASSSPSGREDTQY

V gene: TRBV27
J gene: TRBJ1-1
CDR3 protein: ASSLNGQGVAF

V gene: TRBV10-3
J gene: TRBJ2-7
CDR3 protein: AISDPMSGRTTSDEQY

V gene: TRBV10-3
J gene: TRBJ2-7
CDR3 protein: AIRGSLNYEQY

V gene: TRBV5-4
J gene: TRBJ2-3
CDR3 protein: ASSPRLAGGSDTQY

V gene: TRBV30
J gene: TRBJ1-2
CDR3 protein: AWSYDGRYGYT

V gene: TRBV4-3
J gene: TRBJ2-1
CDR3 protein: ASSQDPASLDFYNEQF

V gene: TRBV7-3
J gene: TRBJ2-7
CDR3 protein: ASNSYRNRGPYEQY

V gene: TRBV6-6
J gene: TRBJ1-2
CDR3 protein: ASSLQGNGYT

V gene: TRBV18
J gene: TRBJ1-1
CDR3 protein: ASSEGQGSLNTEAF

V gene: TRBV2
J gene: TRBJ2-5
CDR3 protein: ASSEGGTSGRKETQY

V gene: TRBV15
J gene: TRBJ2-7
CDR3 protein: ATSPTGSLSYEQY

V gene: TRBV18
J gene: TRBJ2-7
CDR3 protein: ASSPGTASYEQY

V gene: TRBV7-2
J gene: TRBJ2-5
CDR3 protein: ASSIRGAVQETQY

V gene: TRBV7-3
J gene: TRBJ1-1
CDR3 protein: ASSLNPYATEAF

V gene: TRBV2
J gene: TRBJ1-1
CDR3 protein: ASRGDRQGGTEAF

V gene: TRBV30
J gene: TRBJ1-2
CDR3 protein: AWTTPGGFYGYT

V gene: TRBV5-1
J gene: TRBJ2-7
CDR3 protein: ASSSGRGLAGVSDEQY

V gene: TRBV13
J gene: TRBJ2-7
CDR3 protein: ASSPRGGGAYEQY

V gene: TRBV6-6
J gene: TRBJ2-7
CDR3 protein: ASSPSSYEQY

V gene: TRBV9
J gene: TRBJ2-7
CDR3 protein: ASSVSAAVGDEQY

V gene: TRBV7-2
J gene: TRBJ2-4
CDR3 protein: ASSAMERGAA

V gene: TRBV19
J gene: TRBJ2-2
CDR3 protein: ASSPRAGNTGELF

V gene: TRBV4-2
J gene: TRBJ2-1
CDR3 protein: ASSPRTSGSYNEQF

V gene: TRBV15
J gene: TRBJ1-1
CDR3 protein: ATSRWGDTEAF

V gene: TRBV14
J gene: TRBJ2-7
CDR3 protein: ASFNRREGRTYEQY

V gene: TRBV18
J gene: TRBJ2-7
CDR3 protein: ASSPGRVGEQY

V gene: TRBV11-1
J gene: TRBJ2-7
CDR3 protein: ASSLTDRSYEQY

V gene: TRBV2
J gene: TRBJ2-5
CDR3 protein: ASRGGRSQETQY

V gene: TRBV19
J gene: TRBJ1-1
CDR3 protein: ASSRESTEAF